A selection of T cell receptor beta chains follows, all from one sample in a study of blood T cell repertoires in COVID-19. Assay used: immunoSEQ multiplex PCR; TCRdb lists only in-frame clones, some missing. The table includes over 200,000 clones, roughly 76% detected once. The specimen was peripheral blood. Receptors originate from a human donor in a cohort sampled during active COVID-19. The CDR3 runs from the conserved cysteine through the conserved F or W. Each record gives: J gene, D gene, clone size, V gene, CDR3 protein, CDR3 DNA. A D gene is named only where the DNA matches it firmly. Some rows mark clone size as missing; the rest say once, few, many or name a class of expanded clone.

TRBJ2-7	TRBD2	NA	TRBV28	CASSPARTSGRANEQYF	TGTGCCAGCAGTCCCGCTCGGACTAGCGGGAGGGCCAACGAGCAGTACTTC
TRBJ1-2	NA	NA	TRBV4-2	CASSQDAKGYTF	TGTGCCAGCAGCCAAGACGCTAAAGGCTACACCTTC
TRBJ2-2	NA	NA	TRBV7-2	CASSLGNRVTGELFF	TGTGCCAGCAGCTTAGGAAACAGGGTTACCGGGGAGCTGTTTTTT
TRBJ1-5	NA	NA	TRBV4-2	CASSQEPGMGPQHF	TGTGCCAGCAGCCAAGAGCCGGGGATGGGGCCCCAGCATTTT
TRBJ2-7	NA	few	TRBV28	CASSRTSRSGFYEQYF	TGTGCCAGCAGCCGGACCAGCCGGAGCGGGTTCTACGAGCAGTACTTC
TRBJ2-7	TRBD1	NA	TRBV29-1	CSVESLGTGEYEQYF	TGCAGCGTTGAATCGCTGGGGACAGGGGAATACGAGCAGTACTTC
TRBJ2-7	TRBD2	NA	TRBV6-5	CASSQTSGRFYEQYF	TGTGCCAGCAGTCAGACTAGCGGGAGGTTCTACGAGCAGTACTTC
TRBJ1-4	NA	NA	TRBV5-4	CASSLSGTGNEKLFF	TGTGCCAGCAGCTTGAGCGGGACGGGCAATGAAAAACTGTTTTTT
TRBJ2-3	TRBD2	NA	TRBV24-1	CATSVVAGSTDTQYF	TGTGCCACCAGTGTTGTAGCGGGCAGCACAGATACGCAGTATTTT
TRBJ2-5	NA	NA	TRBV5-6	CASSLELWSQETQYF	TGTGCCAGCAGCTTGGAGCTGTGGAGCCAAGAGACCCAGTACTTC
TRBJ2-7	NA	NA	TRBV7-9	CASSRRDNTYEQYF	TGTGCCAGCAGCCGCCGGGACAACACCTACGAGCAGTACTTC
TRBJ1-2	TRBD1	NA	TRBV28	CASTPDRANGYTF	TGTGCCAGCACCCCGGACAGGGCCAATGGCTACACCTTC
TRBJ2-2	NA	once	TRBV9	CASSVDAVTTGELFF	TGTGCCAGCAGCGTAGACGCGGTTACCACCGGGGAGCTGTTTTTT
TRBJ1-4	NA	NA	TRBV5-6	CASRILTGEDEKLFF	TGTGCCAGCAGAATATTAACCGGGGAAGATGAAAAACTGTTTTTT
TRBJ2-7	NA	NA	TRBV4-2	CASSQPRAGYEQYF	TGTGCCAGCAGCCAGCCCCGTGCGGGTTACGAGCAGTACTTC
TRBJ1-5	NA	once	TRBV6-4	CASNGQYNQPQHF	TGTGCCAGCAATGGACAGTACAATCAGCCCCAGCATTTT
TRBJ2-1	NA	NA	TRBV9	CASSVQGSNNEQFF	TGTGCCAGCAGCGTTCAGGGTAGCAACAATGAGCAGTTCTTC
TRBJ2-7	TRBD1	NA	TRBV10-3	CAISESRTGWSGYEQYF	TGTGCCATCAGTGAGTCGAGGACAGGGTGGTCTGGGTACGAGCAGTACTTC
TRBJ2-7	TRBD2	NA	TRBV11-3	CASSLAGERYEQYF	TGTGCCAGCAGCCTAGCGGGAGAGCGCTACGAGCAGTACTTC
TRBJ2-2	TRBD2	NA	TRBV30	CAWSEGLAGTGELFF	TGTGCCTGGAGTGAGGGCCTAGCGGGCACCGGGGAGCTGTTTTTT
TRBJ2-3	NA	NA	TRBV18	CASSLVAGGTDTQYF	TGTGCCAGCTCACTTGTGGCAGGGGGCACAGATACGCAGTATTTT
TRBJ1-2	TRBD1	NA	TRBV9	CASSGTGTPYGYTF	TGTGCCAGCAGCGGGACAGGGACCCCCTATGGCTACACCTTC
TRBJ2-1	NA	NA	TRBV5-1	CASSLAERSSYNEQFF	TGCGCCAGCAGCTTAGCGGAGCGGAGCTCCTACAATGAGCAGTTCTTC
TRBJ2-7	NA	NA	TRBV5-1	CASSDGGLGEQYF	TGCGCCAGCTCCGACGGGGGTCTGGGGGAGCAGTACTTC
TRBJ1-6	NA	NA	TRBV5-1	CASSYASSYNSPLHF	TGCGCCAGCAGCTATGCTAGCTCCTATAATTCACCCCTCCACTTT
TRBJ2-7	NA	few	TRBV11-2	CASSLDKSRLAYEQYF	TGTGCCAGCAGCTTAGATAAGTCGAGACTAGCCTACGAGCAGTACTTC
TRBJ1-2	TRBD1	NA	TRBV2	CASSLTGLDYGYTF	TGTGCCAGCAGCTTGACAGGGCTGGACTATGGCTACACCTTC
TRBJ1-2	NA	NA	TRBV5-6	CASSLVKGGGYTF	TGTGCCAGCAGCTTAGTGAAAGGGGGTGGCTACACCTTC
TRBJ1-5	TRBD1	NA	TRBV6-5	CASSYSRDSYNQPQHF	TGTGCCAGCAGTTACTCCCGGGACAGCTACAATCAGCCCCAGCATTTT
TRBJ2-7	NA	few	TRBV11-2	CASSSGLFYEQYF	TGTGCCAGCAGCTCCGGACTCTTCTACGAGCAGTACTTC
TRBJ2-5	TRBD2	NA	TRBV4-1	CASSQASGRAQETQYF	TGCGCCAGCAGCCAAGCTAGCGGGAGGGCGCAAGAGACCCAGTACTTC
TRBJ2-7	NA	NA	TRBV5-8	CASSLTGYEQYF	TGTGCCAGCAGCTTGACGGGGTACGAGCAGTACTTC
TRBJ2-7	TRBD1	few	TRBV10-3	CAIGGQGWIGEQYF	TGTGCCATCGGGGGACAGGGATGGATCGGCGAGCAGTACTTC
TRBJ1-1	NA	NA	TRBV6-5	CASTRQANTEAFF	TGTGCCAGCACCAGACAGGCGAACACTGAAGCTTTCTTT
TRBJ2-7	NA	few	TRBV7-2	CASSLNGRYEQYF	TGTGCCAGCAGCTTAAACGGGAGATACGAGCAGTACTTC
TRBJ2-7	NA	NA	TRBV27	CASRQQDLAPYEQYF	TGTGCCAGCAGGCAACAGGATTTGGCTCCCTACGAGCAGTACTTC
TRBJ2-3	TRBD2	NA	TRBV10-3	CAISLLGQAGALSTDTQYF	TGTGCCATCAGTCTATTGGGGCAAGCGGGGGCCCTTAGCACAGATACGCAGTATTTT